Given below is one TCR beta chain in context. Generated by immunoSEQ multiplex PCR, the TCRdb table keeps only in-frame clones and is missing some. This table has roughly 20,000 clones, approximately 80% appearing once. This sample was taken from a study of somatic mutations in cytotoxic T cells in rheumatoid arthritis. This CDR3 spans 12 amino acids. Germline V gene data show CDR1 as MNHEY and CDR2 as SVGAGI. The V end was cut by 4 bases, the J end by 8 bases, with 11 bases between. V gene TRBV6-5 combines with J gene TRBJ1-1; no clear D gene. Sequencing was performed on CD8+ T cells sorted from blood. This clonotype was obtained from an adult with rheumatoid arthritis. Here the CDR3 DNA reads TGTGCCAGCAGTTTATGGGAGACCGAAGCTTTCTTT. As protein: CASSLWETEAFF.